Listed below are T cell receptor beta chains from one sample, sequenced in a study of identical twins. TCRdb ran MiXCR on the 5' RACE reads and lists one entry per CDR3 protein. Of roughly 700,000 distinct CDR3 sequences listed, roughly 8% are singletons. The data also belong to a second study, concerning yellow fever vaccine responses in identical twins.

Sequencing was carried out using PBMCs. These receptors were taken from a woman aged 18 to 35 in good health. CDR3s leave out the opening cysteine and the closing phenylalanine or tryptophan. The order of the fields is CDR3 length, V gene, J gene, CDR3 protein.

11	TRBV5-1	TRBJ2-1	ASTRQVSNEQF
15	TRBV7-6	TRBJ2-1	ASSPSVGVVAGLEQF
12	TRBV12-3/TRBV12-4	TRBJ2-5	ASLDRGRGETQY
11	TRBV6-1	TRBJ1-1	ASSFGQGFEAF
13	TRBV6-1	TRBJ1-3	ASSPQGMTGNTIY
12	TRBV29-1	TRBJ2-7	SVADRVDSYEQY
13	TRBV29-1	TRBJ2-1	SVEDRAGGGNEQF
12	TRBV5-1	TRBJ2-2	ASSPPAGAGELF
14	TRBV4-2	TRBJ2-1	ASSQESLGAYNEQF
15	TRBV12-3/TRBV12-4	TRBJ2-1	ASSPRQGGMGVNEQF
13	TRBV20-1	TRBJ2-4	SARDRALAKNIQY
13	TRBV7-8	TRBJ2-3	ASSLVAGGPETQY
13	TRBV7-9	TRBJ1-2	ASLILEGGPDGYT
13	TRBV4-3	TRBJ2-2	ASSQDRAYTGELF
15	TRBV6-2/TRBV6-3	TRBJ2-2	ASSYPSGGGNTGELF
13	TRBV7-6	TRBJ2-7	ASSLLAGVPYEQY
10	TRBV29-1	TRBJ2-7	SVLGEGYEQY
13	TRBV15	TRBJ2-5	ATSSHRGSQETQY
12	TRBV27	TRBJ2-5	ASSSTGFQGTQY
16	TRBV29-1	TRBJ2-1	SVERLAGGPLRSGEQF
13	TRBV7-2	TRBJ2-7	ASSTRTSAFYEQY
13	TRBV12-3/TRBV12-4	TRBJ1-3	ASEDRTQVGNTIY
13	TRBV7-2	TRBJ2-2	ASSLALGNTGELF
18	TRBV20-1	TRBJ2-3	SARDQRKREGPRWTDTQY
10	TRBV28	TRBJ2-7	ATLGFSYEQY
14	TRBV15	TRBJ1-4	ATSRDIGRTNEKLF
14	TRBV28	TRBJ1-4	ASSSPGGTTNEKLF
17	TRBV4-3	TRBJ2-1	ASSQDWAILAGPYNEQF
15	TRBV7-6	TRBJ2-2	ASSSRRGLSNTGELF
9	TRBV30	TRBJ1-1	AWGRVGEAF
13	TRBV9	TRBJ1-6	ASSVETTRGSPLH
14	TRBV20-1	TRBJ2-3	SAVPLQGAKTDTQY
15	TRBV4-3	TRBJ2-1	ASSQAPLASSYNEQF
12	TRBV12-3/TRBV12-4	TRBJ1-5	ASSPVQDNQPQH
14	TRBV3-1	TRBJ2-1	ASSPMDRDHYNEQF
12	TRBV6-5	TRBJ1-1	ASSYSTGGTEAF
14	TRBV11-1	TRBJ2-3	ASSLGGSASRDTQY
9	TRBV11-1	TRBJ1-1	ASSSRGSAF
15	TRBV28	TRBJ2-6	ASSPRGGAPGANVLT
13	TRBV7-8	TRBJ2-3	ASSLLAGEGDTQY
11	TRBV7-8	TRBJ2-3	ASSTPGAATQY
16	TRBV7-2	TRBJ2-5	ASSLAGRLAGGSETQY
12	TRBV10-3	TRBJ2-1	AIMAASGNNEQF
15	TRBV28	TRBJ1-1	ASSPDRGWPLNTEAF
11	TRBV7-9	TRBJ2-5	ASSLAQLETQY
13	TRBV28	TRBJ2-7	ASSQKKGGSDEQY
14	TRBV12-3/TRBV12-4	TRBJ2-1	ASSPTGLVVFNEQF
14	TRBV5-1	TRBJ1-2	ASSLKSQPLNYGYT
10	TRBV9	TRBJ2-3	ASSVDRDTQY
13	TRBV28	TRBJ1-2	ASSFQLGRGGGYT
12	TRBV12-3/TRBV12-4	TRBJ1-1	ASRGQATNTEAF
13	TRBV14	TRBJ2-1	ASSPRLEPNNEQF
14	TRBV21-1	TRBJ2-3	ASSLTVGRGTDTQY
14	TRBV3-1	TRBJ2-2	ASRPTGMGNTGELF
13	TRBV6-1	TRBJ2-5	ASRVAGGPPETQY
12	TRBV14	TRBJ2-7	ASSLLAGNYEQY
15	TRBV6-2/TRBV6-3	TRBJ2-3	ASRLNFASGGVDTQY
13	TRBV6-4	TRBJ2-1	ASSEQRSSYNEQF
13	TRBV5-1	TRBJ2-4	ASSLEGAHKNIQY